This T cell receptor beta chain was sequenced during a study of blood T cell repertoires in COVID-19 (dated by TCRdb to the early 2020s). At the level of the whole study: The collaborator samples originated in the United States, Italy and Spain and spanned the acute and convalescent phases of COVID-19. The prospective study material was composed of cDNA or gDNA derived from T cells, B-cell-depleted T cells, or PBMCs. Subjects who had been exposed to COVID-19, were actively infected with it, or had recovered from it provided the deeply sampled blood TCRbeta repertoires that made up the dataset. The repertoires were released in a freely available public database meant as a resource for research on the immune response to SARS-CoV-2. Samples came from the ongoing ImmuneRACE study (first 160 participants) plus 1,254 subjects from 6 global collaborators. A de-identified subject ID, COVID-19 status, age in years and sex were almost always included in the sample metadata. Where available, HLA class I and class II types were obtained from metadata supplied by the sample provider rather than from assay-based typing. Study-wide findings and limitations: How much clinical and demographic metadata was included differed by source and by participant, and the metadata was provided uncurated.

In the prospective study, participants were roughly 18 to 95 years old, resided in 20 to 30 geographic areas of the United States, and were enrolled through a virtual design. In the prospective study, cohorts were assigned on the basis of participant-reported clinical history obtained from a screening survey and a study questionnaire. ImmuneRACE Cohort 3 recovered participants were defined by two consecutive negative NP/OP PCR tests, healthcare professional clearance, or symptom resolution. Mobile phlebotomists in the prospective study collected whole blood, serum and a nasopharyngeal or oropharyngeal swab from every participant. Additional blood draws and questionnaires over an approximately two-month period could optionally be provided by prospective study participants. Prospective study blood samples were shipped either frozen or at room temperature before DNA extraction. The immunoSEQ Assay, a bias-controlled multiplex PCR, was used to amplify TCRbeta CDR3 regions from genomic DNA. For the original study's pipeline: Within the assay, amplification of reference gene primers was used to estimate how many nucleated cells each sample contained. To quantify the absolute abundance of each unique TCRbeta CDR3 rearrangement, sequence reads were collapsed and filtered. For each sample, productive Simpson clonality was calculated by taking the square root of Simpson's diversity index across productive rearrangements. In its TCRdb copy, this immuneACCESS table keeps in-frame sequences only and misses some clones. Where compared with another copy, unresolved V genes explain less than half of these, and the others have no known cause. The V and J calls and clone size were taken over from that table, and D and trimming were inferred from the DNA. The sample table contains 230,000 or so clones; only one count was recorded for roughly 84% of them. The top ten clonotypes cover about 3.5% of the sample.

Comment on this clone: What this receptor recognizes is not known. The record has no base qualities; no much larger clone is one base away.

Trimming accounts for 0 bases at V and 6 bases at J, while the number of junction bases matched to no gene is 12. Including the terminal cysteine and phenylalanine, the CDR3 comprises 17 residues. The only DNA kept is the CDR3, 51 bases in frame from the first base. CDR1 and CDR2 are drawn from the germline V gene: MGHRA, YSYEKL. The rearranged chain carries TRBV4-1 and TRBJ2-5; the central 8 bases match TRBD1. The TCR comes from a man aged 50-60 years who had recovered from COVID-19. Sequencing used PBMCs or T cells enriched from blood (not recorded which). The bases read TGCGCCAGCAGCCAAGACTCAGGGGGCGTTCGAGGAAAGACCCAGTACTTC. It is translated as CASSQDSGGVRGKTQYF.